This TCR beta chain stems from a study of T cell repertoires in cytomegalovirus infection. Study-wide context: Evidence of both CMV infection and a matching HLA type came from public TCR beta signatures.

V lost 2 bases to trimming and J lost 8 bases, with 12 bases between them. Germline V gene sequence: CDR1 MNHEY, CDR2 SMNVEV (reference sequence). This CDR3 comprises 13 residues. This clonotype was observed at least ten times. The target antigen is unknown. TCRdb called the reads again in MiXCR, with one record for every CDR3 protein. The sample shows roughly 230,000 distinct CDR3 sequences, 22% of them seen only once. The study, taken as a whole, reports: Using cumulative public TCR beta family frequency, the authors identified those who carried CMV together with the relevant HLA. The ex vivo response showed dominance by HLA-C-restricted CMV-specific TCR beta clonotypes.

The origin of this receptor is a human donor in good health (CMV status not recorded). Some clones in this sample may be carry-over from other donors' samples. Sample: CD8+ T cells from PBMCs. The V and J genes are TRBV27 and TRBJ1-1; D is perhaps TRBD1 (5 bases). CDR3 sequence: CASSLGRGVEAFF. The CDR3 coding sequence is TGTGCCAGCAGTTTAGGAAGGGGAGTCGAAGCTTTCTTT.